The source of this TCR beta chain is a study of CD8 T cells in ankylosing spondylitis. This CDR3 region has 15 residues. Trimming took off 6 bases at V and 8 bases at J, with 23 bases between the two ends. Germline CDR1 is DFQATT and CDR2 is SNEGSKA (reference sequence). TCRdb re-analysed the 5' RACE reads in MiXCR, keeping a single row per CDR3 protein. This table has just over 350,000 distinct CDR3 sequences, 20% appearing once. This clonotype was recorded a few times. The V and J genes are TRBV20-1 and TRBJ2-4, with a possible D match to TRBD2 (5 bases). The sequence derives from a male donor with ankylosing spondylitis or in good health (not recorded which). The sample comprised blood, either unsorted or a sorted T cell fraction (not recorded which). CDR3 region: CSAGPREGFLDIQYF. DNA for the CDR3: TGCAGTGCCGGCCCCCGGGAAGGTTTCTTGGACATTCAGTACTTC.